The TCR beta chain described here comes from a study of OX40 agonist ivuxolimab in advanced cancers. Study-level information: The group had a mean age of about 65 years, ranged from roughly 23 to 90, and was 80% to 85% male.

Data came from immunoSEQ multiplex PCR; TCRdb stores just in-frame clones and leaves some out. This repertoire shows 80,000 to 100,000 clones, 90% found once; its top ten account for about 1.5%. V shed 7 bases and J 3 bases; nucleotides not matched to a gene: 5. There are 13 residues in the CDR3. Germline V lookup: CDR1 ENHRY, CDR2 SYGVKD. This TCR was recovered from an adult with an advanced solid tumor such as melanoma, head and neck, liver or kidney cancer. This specimen was CD4+ or CD8+ T cells sorted from blood, taken in a trial of the OX40 agonist ivuxolimab. The rearrangement joins TRBV10-3 to TRBJ1-2, with 7 nucleotides matching TRBD1. The CDR3 reads CAITTDRDYGYTF. In nucleotides, the CDR3 is TGTGCCATCACCACAGACAGGGACTATGGCTACACCTTC.